This TCR beta chain was found in a study of blood T cells in healthy people across ages. Primed by a sample-barcoded 5' primer and a J-beta primer mix, a second PCR proceeded for 7 to 11 cycles. MiXCR, applied by TCRdb to the 5' RACE reads, yields one record per CDR3 protein. The table records about 720,000 distinct CDR3 sequences, about a fifth of them present only once. This clonotype was counted only a few times. CDR3 length: 16 residues. Germline V gene sequence: CDR1 SGHVS, CDR2 FNYEAQ. The V segment lost 6 bases and the J segment 0 bases; nucleotides outside the gene matches: 9. Sequenced sample: blood. The TCR comes from a man between 65 and 80 years old in good health. This chain connects TRBV7-6 to TRBJ2-3; 7 nucleotides agree with TRBD2. CDR3 loop: CASSSPWTRSTDTQYF. CDR3 nucleotides: TGTGCCAGCAGTTCCCCTTGGACTAGAAGCACAGATACGCAGTATTTT.